The sequence of this T cell receptor beta chain was determined in a study of T-cell reconstitution after alpha-beta-depleted transplantation in children (dated by TCRdb to about 2016). A note on the overall study: The study quantitatively tracked T-cell immune reconstitution after TCRalphabeta/CD19-depleted allogeneic hematopoietic cell transplantation in children using TCR repertoire profiling. Beyond this particular receptor, the publication reports: Apparently early alphabetaT-cell count recovery about two months after transplant reportedly relied on only several hundred rapidly expanded clones derived from non-depleted graft cells. Hyperexpanded clone frequencies declined over subsequent months; after one year, T-cell counts and TCRbeta diversity were mostly attributed to newly produced T cells. In some patients, high TCRbeta diversity at day 60 was attributed to recipient T cells and intrathymic progenitors that had survived conditioning.

The library was produced with PCR. Sequencing was performed on an Illumina HiSeq 2500. TCR library preparation used molecular barcoding, with unique molecular identifiers applied to normalize quantification of the TCRbeta repertoire. Using fastp trimming at Q25 and MiXCR clonotype assembly, TCRdb reanalyzed the public sequencing data and kept in-frame beta chains. Rows with one shared CDR3 protein collapse into an entry with the most common genes and DNA. This sample has 500,000 to 650,000 distinct CDR3 sequences in its table, and 10% to 15% of those were observed once. The top ten clones comprise 2.2% of the sample. CDR3 length: 15 amino acids, cysteine to phenylalanine. The read is trimmed to its CDR3 DNA, 45 bases read in frame from base 1. V was cut back by 4 bases and J by 1 base, leaving a gap of 13 bases between them. Points on this clonotype: No cognate antigen has been identified for it. It has no much larger one-base neighbor in the sample; base qualities were not kept.

The sample's treatment or condition label is to be understood as: allogeneic hematopoietic cell transplantation with graft depleted of TCRalphabeta T cells and CD19 B cells. The children who served as transplant recipients had been given grafts of TCRalphabeta/CD19-depleted allogeneic hematopoietic cells. The chain is made from TRBV12-3 or TRBV12-4 and TRBJ1-1; the D region possibly corresponds to TRBD1 (6 bases align). The clonotype comes from a male patient younger than 18 who had a stem cell transplant for acute myeloid leukemia, so the T cells may come from the graft donor. Sequencing was performed on PBMCs, mostly from graft donor cells, taken 360 days after TCRalphabeta/CD19-depleted stem cell transplant. The sequence in DNA is TGTGCCAGCAGTTCGGCGGGACACTCGAACACTGAAGCTTTCTTT. It encodes CASSSAGHSNTEAFF.